These 14 T cell receptor beta chains were sequenced from one sample in a study of blood T cell repertoires in COVID-19. Libraries were prepared by immunoSEQ multiplex PCR; TCRdb keeps only in-frame clonotypes and omits some of them. The sample lists more than 15,000 clones; roughly 82% were seen once. The sample taken for sequencing was peripheral blood. Every receptor here comes from an older man with active COVID-19.

J is TRBJ2-1 and V is TRBV10-1, with TRBD2 identical over 11 bases. The germline CDR1 and CDR2 sequences are WNHNN and SYGVQD (reference sequence). Trimming took 4 bases from V and 9 from J; bases not matched to a gene: 8. The CDR3 is made up of 15 amino acids. DNA for the CDR3: TGCGCCAGCAGTGTTTTAGCGGGAGGGCCTGGTGAGCAGTTCTTC. The encoded protein is CASSVLAGGPGEQFF.

This clone is categorized as medium-sized (0.01 to 0.1%). The chain combines TRBV3-1 (or the pseudogene TRBV3-2) with TRBJ2-7, with D perhaps TRBD2 (5 bases). Germline V gives CDR1 LGHDT, CDR2 YNNKEL (reference sequence). With 0 bases removed from V and 3 bases from J, the gap between germline ends came to 9 bases. This CDR3 has 14 amino acids. The CDR3 here is CASSQEGEVYEQYF. DNA for the CDR3: TGTGCCAGCAGCCAAGAGGGAGAAGTCTACGAGCAGTACTTC.

The V call is TRBV10-2, the J call TRBJ2-3; 8 nucleotides agree with TRBD1. This CDR3 has 14 residues. CDR1 is WSHSY and CDR2 is SAAADI in the germline V gene. Trimming cost V 6 bases and J 2 bases; bases outside gene matches: 4. The CDR3 region has the DNA TGCGCCAGCAGAGGGACAGGCCTCACAGATACGCAGTATTTT. Protein sequence: CASRGTGLTDTQYF.

V is TRBV5-1 and J is TRBJ2-6; D is undetermined. V was cut by 0 bases and J by 4 bases, with 11 bases left in between. From germline, CDR1 is SGHRS and CDR2 YFSETQ. This CDR3 has 16 amino acids. CDR3 nucleotides: TGCGCCAGCAGCTTGGAAGGAGTATCAGGGGCCAACGTCCTGACTTTC. Protein product: CASSLEGVSGANVLTF.

The chain has TRBV19 and TRBJ2-2, with TRBD2 as a possible D gene (8 bases). Per germline, CDR1 LNHDA and CDR2 SQIVND (reference sequence). V was cut by 8 bases and J by 4 bases, with 23 bases left in between. The CDR3 covers 17 residues. The CDR3 loop is CASASSGGGAGTGELFF. Written as DNA, the CDR3 is TGTGCCAGTGCCTCCTCGGGAGGGGGCGCCGGCACCGGGGAGCTGTTTTTT.

The chain recombines TRBV24-1 with TRBJ2-2, with D tentatively TRBD1 (5 bases). CDR3 size: 16 residues. The V end lost 3 bases, the J end lost 3 bases, and 13 bases lay between the germline ends. The germline V gene encodes CDR1 KGHDR and CDR2 SFDVKD. This CDR3 is CATSDGAQPYTGELFF. Here the CDR3 DNA reads TGTGCCACCAGTGATGGGGCACAACCTTACACCGGGGAGCTGTTTTTT.

This rearrangement joins TRBV19 to TRBJ2-2, with a possible D match to TRBD2 (5 bases). This CDR3 is built from 16 residues. The V gene's germline CDR1 is LNHDA and CDR2 SQIVND (reference sequence). V dropped 10 bases and J dropped 2 bases, with 20 bases sitting between them. The CDR3 sequence is CATSSGIAINTGELFF. As DNA, the CDR3 is TGTGCCACCAGTTCCGGGATAGCGATAAACACCGGGGAGCTGTTTTTT.

The V and J genes are TRBV5-5 and TRBJ2-6; D gene uncertain. Germline CDR1 reads SGHKS; CDR2 reads YYEKEE (reference sequence). This CDR3 comprises 16 residues. Deletions cut 0 bases from V and 2 bases from J, with 9 bases between. This CDR3 reads CASSLVVAPGANVLTF. CDR3 nucleotide sequence: TGTGCCAGCAGCTTGGTTGTGGCTCCTGGGGCCAACGTCCTGACTTTC. Complete variable domain (other parts from reference TRBV5-5 and TRBJ2-6): DAGVTQSPTHLIKTRGQQVTLRCSPISGHKSVSWYQQVLGQGPQFIFQYYEKEERGRGNFPDRFSARQFPNYSSELNVNALLLGDSALYLCASSLVVAPGANVLTFGAGSRLTVL.

The V call is TRBV5-8, the J call TRBJ2-1, with 12 bases that match TRBD2. The length of the CDR3 is 17 residues. Unmatched junction bases numbered 3, after V lost 0 bases and J lost 2 bases. CDR1 and CDR2 (germline): SGHTS, YDEGEE. This CDR3 is CASSLGGLAGTYNEQFF. The CDR3 coding sequence is TGTGCCAGCAGCTTGGGAGGACTAGCGGGGACCTACAATGAGCAGTTCTTC.

This clone was counted only a few times. The chain links TRBV28 to TRBJ2-5, with 12 bases that match TRBD1. Per the germline V gene, CDR1 is MDHEN and CDR2 is SYDVKM. CDR3 length: 16 residues. The V segment lost 6 bases and the J segment 5 bases; nucleotides outside the gene matches: 10. The CDR3 here is CASRQGTGGIRETQYF. The DNA for the CDR3 is TGTGCCAGCAGACAAGGGACAGGGGGCATCAGGGAGACCCAGTACTTC.

This clone has only one observation. The genes are TRBV7-9 and TRBJ2-7; 8 bases map to TRBD2. Per germline, CDR1 SEHNR and CDR2 FQNEAQ (reference sequence). V lost 0 bases to trimming and J lost 1 base; unmatched junction nucleotides: 8. CDR3 length: 17 residues. The CDR3 reads CASSLAIRGGRSYEQYF. CDR3 DNA: TGTGCCAGCAGCTTAGCGATCAGGGGCGGGAGGTCCTACGAGCAGTACTTC.

V usage is TRBV28 and J usage is TRBJ1-5; D gene ambiguous. The V gene's germline CDR1 is MDHEN and CDR2 SYDVKM. V was shortened by 4 bases and J by 4 bases, with 8 bases between the two germline ends. The CDR3 totals 13 residues. This CDR3 reads CASSSRPNQPQHF. The DNA of the CDR3 is TGTGCCAGCAGTTCGCGTCCTAATCAGCCCCAGCATTTT.

The chain links TRBV5-4 to TRBJ2-1; possible D gene TRBD2, 5 bases. Trimming pared 5 bases from V and 5 bases from J, leaving 17 bases between. The CDR3 has 15 residues. Per the germline V gene, CDR1 is SGHNT and CDR2 is YYREEE (reference sequence). CDR3 in DNA: TGTGCCAGCAGAGCCGCCGGCGGGCAGAACAATGAGCAGTTCTTC. It encodes CASRAAGGQNNEQFF.

The chain employs TRBV28 and TRBJ2-1; D uncertain. The CDR3 spans 15 residues. V was trimmed by 4 bases and J by 0 bases, leaving 10 bases between them. Per germline, CDR1 MDHEN and CDR2 SYDVKM. CDR3 nucleotide sequence: TGTGCCAGCAGTTATAGTAGGAGCTCCTACAATGAGCAGTTCTTC. Translated: CASSYSRSSYNEQFF.